A single sample is the source of the 28 T cell receptor beta chains below, sequenced in a study of blood T cell repertoires in COVID-19. Sequencing was performed with immunoSEQ multiplex PCR; in TCRdb, only in-frame clones are kept and a portion is missing. The sample lists about 68,000 clones; roughly 90% were seen once. The sequenced sample consisted of peripheral blood. The receptors stem from a man between 40 and 49 years old with COVID-19, enrolled during active disease.

CDR3 residues: CASSFTRSGELFF. The DNA for the CDR3 is TGCGCCAGCAGCTTTACCAGATCCGGGGAGCTGTTTTTT. The chain joins TRBV5-1 to TRBJ2-2; the D is unclear. The CDR3 is made up of 13 amino acids. Trimming left V 2 bases short and J 6 bases short, with 8 bases between. Germline CDR1 reads SGHRS; CDR2 reads YFSETQ.

The chain carries TRBV7-9 and TRBJ1-6; weak D call: TRBD1 (5 bases). V was pared by 7 bases and J by 14 bases, with 15 bases between. This CDR3 spans 12 amino acids. Germline loops: CDR1 SEHNR, CDR2 FQNEAQ (reference sequence). The CDR3 sequence is CASTGRTVALHF. In nucleotides, the CDR3 is TGTGCCAGCACAGGGCGGACTGTGGCCCTCCACTTT.

This clone was recorded a few times. The chain employs TRBV10-3 and TRBJ2-7; 8 positions match TRBD1. Trimming removed 8 bases from V and 3 bases from J; junction bases left unmatched: 0. Germline lookup yields CDR1 ENHRY and CDR2 SYGVKD. This CDR3 region has 11 residues. This CDR3 is CAIGQGYEQYF. CDR3 DNA: TGTGCCATCGGACAGGGCTACGAGCAGTACTTC.

This clone occurred once. The V call is TRBV3-1 (or the pseudogene TRBV3-2), the J call TRBJ2-5; 9 nucleotides agree with TRBD2. The CDR3 covers 17 residues. CDR1 and CDR2 from the germline V gene are LGHDT and YNNKEL (reference sequence). The J segment lost 5 bases and the V segment lost 0 bases, leaving 10 bases of the junction unmatched. This CDR3 is CASSQDQLAGGRETQYF. CDR3 nucleotide sequence: TGTGCCAGCAGCCAAGATCAGCTGGCGGGGGGGCGGGAGACCCAGTACTTC.

This sequence joins TRBV2 and TRBJ1-2, with unresolved D. Trimming pared 2 bases from V and 6 bases from J, leaving 7 bases between. CDR3 size: 12 residues. Looked up from germline, CDR1 is SNHLY and CDR2 is FYNNEI. Here the CDR3 DNA reads TGTGCCAGCAGTGAAACGGGAGATGGCTACACCTTC. Protein: CASSETGDGYTF. Combining the CDR3 with reference TRBV2 and TRBJ1-2 gives the whole variable domain EPEVTQTPSHQVTQMGQEVILRCVPISNHLYFYWYRQILGQKVEFLVSFYNNEISEKSEIFDDQFSVERPDGSNFTLKIRSTKLEDSAMYFCASSETGDGYTFGSGTRLTVV.

The genes are TRBV30 and TRBJ2-3; TRBD2 aligns across 12 bases. CDR3 length: 16 residues. The V gene end was trimmed by 4 bases and the J gene end by 2 bases; junction bases not matched to a gene: 7. Per germline, CDR1 GTSNPN and CDR2 SVGIG (reference sequence). CDR3 protein: CAWTDGLAGNTDTQYF. CDR3 nucleotide sequence: TGTGCCTGGACCGACGGACTAGCGGGGAACACAGATACGCAGTATTTT.

The chain employs TRBV4-2 and TRBJ1-2; a possible D gene is TRBD1 (5 bases). Germline V CDR1 and CDR2: LGHNA, YNFKEQ. Between the trimmed V and J ends, which lost 1 base and 8 bases, there was a span of 17 bases. This CDR3 comprises 15 residues. The CDR3 coding sequence is TGTGCCAGCAGCCAAGTTGGTTCGGGGGTGGAAGGCTACACCTTC. Its translation is CASSQVGSGVEGYTF.

In this sample, this clone turned up once. This chain joins TRBV2 and TRBJ1-1; D possibly corresponds to TRBD1 (6 bases). This CDR3 contains 14 residues. Germline V CDR1 and CDR2: SNHLY, FYNNEI. V lost 4 bases, J lost 0 bases, and 9 bases lay in between. The chain's CDR3 is CASSGGGLNTEAFF. In DNA, the CDR3 is TGTGCCAGCAGTGGAGGGGGACTGAACACTGAAGCTTTCTTT.

This chain connects TRBV30 to TRBJ2-3; D is perhaps TRBD2 (6 bases). The length of the CDR3 is 14 residues. V lost 7 bases and J 4 bases, leaving 18 bases between the germline ends. Germline V gene data show CDR1 as GTSNPN and CDR2 as SVGIG (reference sequence). The CDR3 DNA reads as TGTGCCTTGGTTCGGGGGACCGAGGCAGATACGCAGTATTTT. Its translation: CALVRGTEADTQYF.

As DNA, the CDR3 is TGTGCCAGCAGTGCACAGGGGCCCCGGATCGGCTACACCTTC. Translation: CASSAQGPRIGYTF. The gene calls are TRBV2 and TRBJ1-2; 7 nucleotides agree with TRBD1. The CDR3 is 14 amino acids. V lost 4 bases and J lost 8; bases outside the gene matches: 10. Germline values: CDR1 SNHLY, CDR2 FYNNEI.

V and J are TRBV13 and TRBJ2-2; 8 positions agree with TRBD1. The V gene's germline CDR1 is PRHDT and CDR2 FYEKMQ (reference sequence). The CDR3 totals 16 residues. V shed 2 bases and J 5 bases; nucleotides not matched to a gene: 7. As DNA, the CDR3 is TGTGCCAGCAGCTTAAGGAGACAGGGGTATACCGGGGAGCTGTTTTTT. Translated: CASSLRRQGYTGELFF. Complete variable domain (other parts from reference TRBV13 and TRBJ2-2): AAGVIQSPRHLIKEKRETATLKCYPIPRHDTVYWYQQGPGQDPQFLISFYEKMQSDKGSIPDRFSAQQFSDYHSELNMSSLELGDSALYFCASSLRRQGYTGELFFGEGSRLTVL.

The chain joins TRBV18 to TRBJ1-4; D is perhaps TRBD1 (5 bases). V was clipped by 3 bases and J by 5 bases, with 13 bases between them. This CDR3 contains 15 residues. Germline V gene lookup returns CDR1 KGHSH and CDR2 LQKENI. CDR3 in DNA: TGTGCCAGCTCACCGCGGACGGGGGAAAATGAAAAACTGTTTTTT. Its translation: CASSPRTGENEKLFF.

The chain combines TRBV11-2 with TRBJ2-2, with D perhaps matching TRBD1 (5 bases). The CDR3 is made up of 15 amino acids. The V and J ends lost 2 bases and 6 bases respectively, with 13 bases between them. The germline V gene has CDR1 SGHAT and CDR2 FQNNGV. DNA of the CDR3: TGTGCCAGCAGCTTACAACAGGTAGAGGCCGGGGAGCTGTTTTTT. Its protein is CASSLQQVEAGELFF.

The J gene is TRBJ2-3, the V gene TRBV10-1; maybe TRBD2 (5 bases). Germline-derived CDR1 and CDR2 are WNHNN and SYGVQD (reference sequence). Trimming stripped 0 bases from V and 8 bases from J, with 15 bases between. This CDR3 comprises 15 residues. The CDR3 loop is CASSESGNGETTQYF. CDR3 sequence (DNA): TGCGCCAGCAGTGAGTCGGGCAACGGGGAAACTACGCAGTATTTT.

The chain uses TRBV9 and TRBJ2-1, with 9 bases fitting TRBD2. V lost 3 bases and J lost 5; bases outside the gene matches: 6. Germline V gene data show CDR1 as SGDLS and CDR2 as YYNGEE. The length of the CDR3 is 15 residues. The CDR3 here is CASSAGGGAHNEQFF. CDR3 nucleotide sequence: TGTGCCAGCAGCGCGGGCGGGGGGGCTCACAATGAGCAGTTCTTC.

This rearrangement joins TRBV27 to TRBJ2-1; 7 nucleotides align to TRBD2. The CDR3 totals 15 residues. The J segment lost 3 bases and the V segment lost 4 bases, leaving 6 bases of the junction unmatched. The V gene's germline CDR1 is MNHEY and CDR2 SMNVEV (reference sequence). In DNA, the CDR3 is TGTGCCAGCAGTTCGGAGCGGGGTCTCTACAATGAGCAGTTCTTC. It translates to CASSSERGLYNEQFF.

The count of this clone is one. The V call is TRBV6-5, the J call TRBJ2-1, with 11 bases lining up with TRBD2. The germline gives CDR1 MNHEY, CDR2 SVGAGI. V was clipped by 0 bases and J by 7 bases; unmatched bases: 5. The CDR3 is 16 residues long. This CDR3 reads CASSYSSLAGGNEQFF. The CDR3 nucleotides read TGTGCCAGCAGTTACTCGAGCCTAGCGGGGGGTAATGAGCAGTTCTTC.

The gene calls are TRBV28 and TRBJ2-1; TRBD2 aligns across 15 bases. The V segment lost 3 bases and the J segment 5 bases; nucleotides outside the gene matches: 20. The length of the CDR3 is 22 residues. The germline CDR1 and CDR2 sequences are MDHEN and SYDVKM. CDR3 loop: CASSFPLEGEGTSGGKDNEQFF. In DNA, the CDR3 is TGTGCCAGCAGTTTTCCGCTGGAAGGGGAAGGGACTAGCGGGGGGAAGGACAATGAGCAGTTCTTC.

V and J are TRBV10-2 and TRBJ1-5; D might be TRBD1 (5 bases). V lost 7 bases and J 7 bases, leaving 20 bases between the germline ends. Germline V gene sequence: CDR1 WSHSY, CDR2 SAAADI. CDR3 length equals 15 residues. The CDR3 reads CASNPGGWGGQPQHF. The CDR3 DNA follows: TGCGCCAGCAACCCGGGAGGCTGGGGGGGACAGCCCCAGCATTTT.

J is TRBJ2-6 and V is TRBV11-2, with 7 bases fitting TRBD1. Trimming removed 0 bases from V and 6 bases from J; junction bases left unmatched: 11. The CDR3 loop spans 18 amino acids. The V gene's germline CDR1 is SGHAT and CDR2 FQNNGV. Written as DNA, the CDR3 is TGTGCCAGCAGCTTAGACCCCGTCAGGGGGTTTGAGGCCAACGTCCTGACTTTC. Protein: CASSLDPVRGFEANVLTF. Variable domain in full (rest from reference TRBV11-2 and TRBJ2-6): EAGVAQSPRYKIIEKRQSVAFWCNPISGHATLYWYQQILGQGPKLLIQFQNNGVVDDSQLPKDRFSAERLKGVDSTLKIQPAKLEDSAVYLCASSLDPVRGFEANVLTFGAGSRLTVL.

This clone was seen only once. This chain joins TRBV3-1 (or the pseudogene TRBV3-2) and TRBJ2-4; 7 bases are shared with TRBD1. The CDR3 length is 13 residues. The ends lost 7 bases at V and 8 bases at J; junction bases unmatched: 8. Germline values: CDR1 LGHDT, CDR2 YNNKEL (reference sequence). CDR3 in amino acids: CASTLQGWHIQYF. The CDR3 nucleotides read TGTGCCAGCACCCTACAGGGGTGGCACATTCAGTACTTC.

The rearrangement uses TRBV7-2 and TRBJ2-7, with TRBD1 as a possible D gene (6 bases). The CDR3 extends over 14 amino acids. V was shortened by 4 bases and J by 6 bases, with 16 bases between the two germline ends. Germline V gene sequence: CDR1 SGHTA, CDR2 FQGNSA. The CDR3 is CASSSRGLGAEQYF. The DNA for the CDR3 is TGTGCCAGCAGCTCACGTGGCCTGGGGGCCGAGCAGTACTTC.

This chain connects TRBV19 to TRBJ1-5, with TRBD1 identical over 8 bases. Germline V gene lookup returns CDR1 LNHDA and CDR2 SQIVND (reference sequence). The CDR3 length is 14 residues. J gave up 4 bases and V 4 bases, and 3 bases lay outside the gene matches. The CDR3 sequence: CASSTGQGNQPQHF. CDR3 sequence (DNA): TGTGCCAGTAGTACCGGACAGGGAAATCAGCCCCAGCATTTT.

To note about this clone: Mismatch with germline at one junction end may stem from a read error. This chain connects TRBV5-1 to TRBJ2-5; 10 bases agree with TRBD2. This CDR3 comprises 13 residues. Per the germline V gene, CDR1 is SGHRS and CDR2 is YFSETQ. Here the CDR3 reads CASSAGTSENQYF. The CDR3 bases are TGCGCCAGCAGCGCCGGGACTAGCGAGAACCAGTACTTC.

This clone was observed a handful of times. The gene calls are TRBV18 and TRBJ2-7; 7 bases map to TRBD1. CDR1 and CDR2 from the germline V gene are KGHSH and LQKENI. The junction had 0 bases not matched to a gene; V was cut back by 3 bases and J by 1 base. The CDR3 has 13 residues. CDR3 nucleotide sequence: TGTGCCAGCTCACCGGACAGGTCCTACGAGCAGTACTTC. Translation gives CASSPDRSYEQYF.

The CDR3 nucleotides read TGCGCCAGCAGCCAAGATAGGGAGACCTATCATAACTATGGCTACACCTTC. It is translated as CASSQDRETYHNYGYTF. The chain links TRBV4-1 to TRBJ1-2, with D hard to call. The CDR3 has 17 residues. Deletions cut 0 bases from V and 1 base from J, with 15 bases between. Germline assignment: CDR1 MGHRA and CDR2 YSYEKL.

The rearrangement links TRBV4-2 to TRBJ2-7; 11 nucleotides align to TRBD2. The CDR3 is 15 amino acids. The germline CDR1 and CDR2 sequences are LGHNA and YNFKEQ. Trimming at V came to 0 bases and at J to 7 bases, leaving 5 bases not matched to a gene. The CDR3 DNA follows: TGTGCCAGCAGCCAAGATAGCGGGGGGGCCGGGGAGCAGTACTTC. Amino acid sequence: CASSQDSGGAGEQYF.

The chain recombines TRBV5-4 with TRBJ2-5; 14 bases are shared with TRBD2. V trimming: 4 bases; J trimming: 2 bases; junction bases outside the gene matches: 4. This CDR3 comprises 16 residues. The germline V gene encodes CDR1 SGHNT and CDR2 YYREEE (reference sequence). CDR3 loop: CASSEGLAGGQETQYF. CDR3 in DNA: TGTGCCAGCAGCGAAGGACTAGCGGGGGGACAAGAGACCCAGTACTTC.